Listed below are T cell receptor beta chains from one sample, sequenced in a study of T cells in Graves' hyperthyroidism and ophthalmopathy. MiXCR was run by TCRdb on the multiplex PCR reads, yielding one entry per CDR3 protein. The sample lists approximately 300,000 distinct CDR3 sequences, about 19% occurring once. Input material: blood. The receptors originated from a man over 45 with Graves' ophthalmopathy. Each CDR3 is given with its conserved first and last residue. Clone size is stated in some rows and not others, as once, few, many or a class when expanded.

length | J | V | size | CDR3
15 | TRBJ2-3 | TRBV3-1 | NA | CASSQAGVVGDTQYF
14 | TRBJ1-4 | TRBV12-3/TRBV12-4 | NA | CASSLEQSEEKLFF
12 | TRBJ2-1 | TRBV7-3 | NA | CASSASGHEQFF
12 | TRBJ2-3 | TRBV5-1 | many | CASSVPTDTQYF
15 | TRBJ1-5 | TRBV5-8 | many | CASHSFGVGNQPQHF
16 | TRBJ2-2 | TRBV24-1 | NA | CATSDATGKVPGELFF
15 | TRBJ2-2 | TRBV7-3 | NA | CASSNVPGNTGELFF
15 | TRBJ2-7 | TRBV9 | many | CASSRAGTGEYEQYF
17 | TRBJ1-2 | TRBV30 | few | CAWSVGETGHFNYGYTF
14 | TRBJ2-5 | TRBV20-1 | NA | CSASSGVGGETQYF
15 | TRBJ2-6 | TRBV2 | NA | CASSEGHSGANVLTF
13 | TRBJ1-1 | TRBV7-3 | many | CASSGRRNTEAFF
13 | TRBJ1-5 | TRBV19 | once | CASSMGSNQPQHF
16 | TRBJ2-1 | TRBV7-3 | many | CASSLSGGWSYNEQFF
15 | TRBJ2-7 | TRBV2 | many | CASARVAGGPGEQYF
14 | TRBJ1-3 | TRBV30 | NA | CAWSRRVSGNTIYF
18 | TRBJ2-7 | TRBV6-2/TRBV6-3 | few | CASTFRGLAGGKTYEQYF
17 | TRBJ1-6 | TRBV4-1 | NA | CASSPQTATGAEGPLHF
16 | TRBJ2-7 | TRBV14 | NA | CASSRPPAQGTYEQYF
14 | TRBJ2-7 | TRBV7-3 | many | CASSPPGQGREQYF
17 | TRBJ2-5 | TRBV20-1 | many | CSARSGSRSWLEETQYF
16 | TRBJ2-7 | TRBV12-3/TRBV12-4 | NA | CASSPGRGSGRYEQYF
14 | TRBJ1-2 | TRBV28 | many | CASSLGAVGYGYTF
16 | TRBJ2-5 | TRBV18 | NA | CASSPGQGMDQETQYF
8 | TRBJ2-5 | TRBV29-1 | NA | CSDGDRYF
14 | TRBJ1-5 | TRBV12-3/TRBV12-4 | NA | CASSADHSNQPQHF
19 | TRBJ2-6 | TRBV19 | NA | CASSTVRAGTISGANVLTF
15 | TRBJ2-7 | TRBV28 | few | CASSLLERQGYGQYF